The T cell receptor beta chain under discussion was sequenced for a study of T cells in Graves' hyperthyroidism and ophthalmopathy. RNA transcripts served as the template for amplifying TCR beta CDR3 regions. A first-round RT-PCR of the TCR CDR3 used the HTBI primer set. One entry per CDR3 protein results from TCRdb running MiXCR on the multiplex PCR reads. The sample lists hundreds of thousands of distinct CDR3 sequences; 11% to 15% were seen once. This clonotype has just a few counts. Patients aged 18 to 65 had newly diagnosed hyperthyroidism of under 2 months' duration. Any patient presenting with uncontrolled infection, other autoimmune disease, pregnancy or lactation was left out. Diagnostic assessment was based on clinical symptoms, serum thyroxine and TRAb, thyroid ultrasound and orbital computed tomography. The PBMCs were sourced from fresh peripheral blood (about 9.6 ml). Germline CDR1 and CDR2: MDHEN and SYDVKM. V was cut by 3 bases and J by 0 bases, with 14 bases left in between. This CDR3 spans 16 amino acids.

The sequenced material came from blood. The TCR was taken from a woman aged 18-35 years with Graves' hyperthyroidism. The chain recombines TRBV28 with TRBJ2-5, with a possible D match to TRBD1 (5 bases). The CDR3 here is CASSFPLTGNQETQYF. The CDR3 DNA sequence: TGTGCCAGCAGTTTTCCACTCACAGGAAACCAAGAGACCCAGTACTTC.